This is a list of T cell receptor beta chains from one sample in a study of T cell changes during pregnancy in multiple sclerosis. The repertoire was sequenced with immunoSEQ multiplex PCR; TCRdb's copy has only in-frame clones and lacks some. The table lists tens of thousands of clones, 85% of them singletons, with 7% to 10% in the top ten. Here the sequenced sample was CD8+ T cells from peripheral blood mononuclear cells, taken after pregnancy. The receptor set was obtained from a female donor with multiple sclerosis, enrolled in a pregnancy study. Both conserved end residues are part of each CDR3.

v_call cdr3_aa
TRBV9 CASSVGSGGYGYTF
TRBV4-1 CASSPLRTGTGGGNTIYF
TRBV28 CASSLPGGAPYEQYF
TRBV27 CASSTLLPGAGGPLTYEQYF
TRBV11-2 CATSWGPNSPLHF
TRBV19 CASSLGWGGPYEQYF
TRBV6-4 CASSDTGTSGGYTF
TRBV27 CASAFGGPYNEQFF
TRBV19 CASTLTGYTEAFF
TRBV28 CASSSSGVRGYF